The sequence of this TCR beta chain was determined in a study of T cell clonotyping in hematopoietic cell transplantation. Study outcomes and limitations: Cells were unsorted, so CD4 and CD8 contributions were not separated. Graft donor and pretransplant recipient Inverse Simpson Index values predicted broader posttransplant TCR diversity. Recipient TCR diversity dropped after transplant; expanded clonotypes rose from day 30 to 180.

Details on this clone: Its antigen is not known.

Measured with immunoSEQ multiplex PCR; TCRdb has only the in-frame clones, and not every one. The table lists 70,000 or so clones, 85% to 95% of them singletons. The germline gives CDR1 SGHAT, CDR2 FQNNGV. Trimming stripped 4 bases from V and 2 bases from J, with 18 bases between. The CDR3 sequence is 16 residues long. The specimen sequenced was peripheral blood mononuclear cells. This chain connects TRBV11-2 to TRBJ2-7; D is uncertain. The origin of this receptor is a man in his fifties or sixties in good health. Some clones in this sample may be carry-over from other donors' samples. This CDR3 reads CASSSPLGPIPYEQYF. The CDR3 DNA is TGTGCCAGCAGCTCGCCCCTCGGGCCAATCCCCTACGAGCAGTACTTC.